The entry that follows covers one T cell receptor (beta chain) sequence. Its target is not known. The sample comes from a study of identical twins. TCRdb re-derived calls from the 5' RACE reads in MiXCR, one entry per CDR3 protein. The repertoire holds about 530,000 distinct CDR3 sequences, about a fifth seen once, with approximately 0.5% in the top ten. The study's findings and limits: Cord blood beta clonotypes that were abundant carried fewer insertions, and memory repertoires showed no such trend.

This CDR3 comprises 15 residues. Germline loops: CDR1 SGHTA, CDR2 FQGNSA. V lost 2 bases, J lost 6 bases, and 15 bases lay in between. The sample was also linked to a second study, of yellow fever vaccine responses in identical twins.

Sequenced input: CD4+ T cells sorted from blood. This clonotype was sampled from a woman under 30 in good health. The V gene is TRBV7-2, the J gene TRBJ2-3; unclear D gene. Here the CDR3 DNA reads TGTGCCAGCAGCTTATTCAGGCCTGGCTCTGATACGCAGTATTTT. It codes for CASSLFRPGSDTQYF.